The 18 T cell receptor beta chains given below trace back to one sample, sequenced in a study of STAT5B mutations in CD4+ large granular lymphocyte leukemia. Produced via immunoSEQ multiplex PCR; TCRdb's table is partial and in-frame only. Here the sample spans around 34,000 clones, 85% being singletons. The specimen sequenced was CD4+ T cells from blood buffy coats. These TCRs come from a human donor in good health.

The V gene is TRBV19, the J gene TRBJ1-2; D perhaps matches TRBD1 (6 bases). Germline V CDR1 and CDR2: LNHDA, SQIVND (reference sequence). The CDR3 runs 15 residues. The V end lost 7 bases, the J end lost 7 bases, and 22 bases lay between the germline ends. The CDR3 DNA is TGTGCCAGTACCCGGTCTGGGGGGCTAGAAGGTGGCTACACCTTC. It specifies CASTRSGGLEGGYTF.

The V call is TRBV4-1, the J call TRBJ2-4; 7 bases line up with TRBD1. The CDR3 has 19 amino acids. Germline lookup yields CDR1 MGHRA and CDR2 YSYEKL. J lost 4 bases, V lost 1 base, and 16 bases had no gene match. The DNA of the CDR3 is TGCGCCAGCAGCCAAGCCCCGCCGCTCGCGACAGGGTTGAAAAACATTCAGTACTTC. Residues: CASSQAPPLATGLKNIQYF.

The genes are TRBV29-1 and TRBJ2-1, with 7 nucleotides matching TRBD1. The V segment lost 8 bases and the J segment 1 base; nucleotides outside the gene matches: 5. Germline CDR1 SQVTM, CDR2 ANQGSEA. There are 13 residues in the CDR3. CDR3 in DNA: TGCAGCACTCGGACAGGTTCCTACAATGAGCAGTTCTTC. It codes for CSTRTGSYNEQFF.

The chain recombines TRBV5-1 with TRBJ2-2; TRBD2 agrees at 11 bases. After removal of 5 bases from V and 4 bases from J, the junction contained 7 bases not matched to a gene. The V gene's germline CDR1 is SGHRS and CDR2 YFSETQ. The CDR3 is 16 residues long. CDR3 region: CASRSEGLAGTGELFF. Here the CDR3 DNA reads TGCGCCAGCAGATCAGAAGGACTAGCGGGCACCGGGGAGCTGTTTTTT.

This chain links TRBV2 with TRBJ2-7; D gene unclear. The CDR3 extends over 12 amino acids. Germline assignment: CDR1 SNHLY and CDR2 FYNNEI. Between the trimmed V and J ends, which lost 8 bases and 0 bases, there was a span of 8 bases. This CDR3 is CASCLNSYEQYF. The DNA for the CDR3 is TGTGCCAGCTGTCTGAACTCCTACGAGCAGTACTTC.

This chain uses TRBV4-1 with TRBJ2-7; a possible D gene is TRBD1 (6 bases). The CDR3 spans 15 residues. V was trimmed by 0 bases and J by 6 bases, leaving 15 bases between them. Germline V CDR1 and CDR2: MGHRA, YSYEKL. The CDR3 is CASSQDTGTAAEQYF. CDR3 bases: TGCGCCAGCAGCCAAGACACAGGGACGGCGGCCGAGCAGTACTTC.

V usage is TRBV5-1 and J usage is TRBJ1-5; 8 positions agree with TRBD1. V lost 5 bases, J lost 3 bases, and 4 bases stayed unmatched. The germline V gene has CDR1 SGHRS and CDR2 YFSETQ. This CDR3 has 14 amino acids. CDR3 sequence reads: CASRPTGANQPQHF. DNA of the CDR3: TGCGCCAGCAGACCGACAGGGGCCAATCAGCCCCAGCATTTT.

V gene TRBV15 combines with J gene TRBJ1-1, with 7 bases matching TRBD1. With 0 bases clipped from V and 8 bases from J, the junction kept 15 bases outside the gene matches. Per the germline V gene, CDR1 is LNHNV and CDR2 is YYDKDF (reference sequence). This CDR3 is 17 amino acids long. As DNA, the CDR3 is TGTGCCACCAGCAGAGATCACGACAGGGCGGGTGCAGGGGAAGCTTTCTTT. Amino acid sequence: CATSRDHDRAGAGEAFF.

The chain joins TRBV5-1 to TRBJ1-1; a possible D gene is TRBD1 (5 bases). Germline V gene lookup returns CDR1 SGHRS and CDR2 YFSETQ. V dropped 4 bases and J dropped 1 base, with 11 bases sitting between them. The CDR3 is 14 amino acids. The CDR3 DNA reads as TGCGCCAGCAGCCGTCAGACAGAGAACACTGAAGCTTTCTTT. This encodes CASSRQTENTEAFF.

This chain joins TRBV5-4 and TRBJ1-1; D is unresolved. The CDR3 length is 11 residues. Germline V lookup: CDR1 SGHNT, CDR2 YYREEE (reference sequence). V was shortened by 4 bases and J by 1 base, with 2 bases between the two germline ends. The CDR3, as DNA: TGTGCCAGCAGCCGGAACACTGAAGCTTTCTTT. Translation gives CASSRNTEAFF.

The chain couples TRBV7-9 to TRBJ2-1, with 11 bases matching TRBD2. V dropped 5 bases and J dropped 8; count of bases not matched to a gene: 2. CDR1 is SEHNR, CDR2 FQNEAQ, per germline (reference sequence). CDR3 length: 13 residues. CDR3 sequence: CASSGGLADEQFF. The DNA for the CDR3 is TGTGCCAGCAGCGGGGGACTAGCGGATGAGCAGTTCTTC.

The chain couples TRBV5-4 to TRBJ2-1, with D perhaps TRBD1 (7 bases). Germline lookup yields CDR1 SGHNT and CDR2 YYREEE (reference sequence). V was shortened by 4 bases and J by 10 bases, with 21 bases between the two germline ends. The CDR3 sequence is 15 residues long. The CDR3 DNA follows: TGTGCCAGCAGCCCCTCAGGGGGGTACCAATGGGAGCAGTTCTTC. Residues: CASSPSGGYQWEQFF. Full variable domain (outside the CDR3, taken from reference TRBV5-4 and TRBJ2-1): ETGVTQSPTHLIKTRGQQVTLRCSSQSGHNTVSWYQQALGQGPQFIFQYYREEENGRGNFPPRFSGLQFPNYSSELNVNALELDDSALYLCASSPSGGYQWEQFFGPGTRLTVL.

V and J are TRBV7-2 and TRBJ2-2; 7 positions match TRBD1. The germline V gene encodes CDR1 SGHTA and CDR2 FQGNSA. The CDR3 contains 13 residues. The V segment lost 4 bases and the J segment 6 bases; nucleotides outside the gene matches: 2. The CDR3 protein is CASSSQGAGELFF. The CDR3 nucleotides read TGTGCCAGCAGCTCGCAGGGGGCCGGGGAGCTGTTTTTT.

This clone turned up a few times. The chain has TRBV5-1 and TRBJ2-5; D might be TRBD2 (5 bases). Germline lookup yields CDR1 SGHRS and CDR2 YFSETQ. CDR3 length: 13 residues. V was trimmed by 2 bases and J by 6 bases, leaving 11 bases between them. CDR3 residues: CASSFEGRQTQYF. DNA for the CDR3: TGCGCCAGCAGCTTTGAAGGGAGACAGACCCAGTACTTC.

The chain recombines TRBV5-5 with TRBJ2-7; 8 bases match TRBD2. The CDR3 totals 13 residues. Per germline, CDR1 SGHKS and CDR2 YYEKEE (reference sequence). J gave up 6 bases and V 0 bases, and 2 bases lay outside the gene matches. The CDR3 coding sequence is TGTGCCAGCAGCTTGGTCGGGGGGGGCGAGCAGTACTTC. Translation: CASSLVGGGEQYF.

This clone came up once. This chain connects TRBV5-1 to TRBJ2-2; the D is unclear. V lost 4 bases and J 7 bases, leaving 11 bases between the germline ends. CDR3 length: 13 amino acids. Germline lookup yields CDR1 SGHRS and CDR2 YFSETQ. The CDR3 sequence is CASSRGEVGELFF. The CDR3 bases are TGCGCCAGCAGCCGAGGCGAGGTCGGGGAGCTGTTTTTT.

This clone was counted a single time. In DNA form, the CDR3 reads TGTGCCAGCTCACCTGCCCGGGCCGTCGGCAATCAGCCCCAGCATTTT. Its protein product is CASSPARAVGNQPQHF. This chain uses TRBV18 with TRBJ1-5; D gene ambiguous. The V and J ends lost 3 bases and 2 bases respectively, with 14 bases between them. CDR1 KGHSH and CDR2 LQKENI come from the germline V gene. The CDR3 runs 16 residues.

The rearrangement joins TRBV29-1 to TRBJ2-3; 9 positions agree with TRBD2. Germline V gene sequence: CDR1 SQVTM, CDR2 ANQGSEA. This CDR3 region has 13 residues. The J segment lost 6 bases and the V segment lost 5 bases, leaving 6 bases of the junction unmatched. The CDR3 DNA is TGCAGCGTTTGGTTAGCGGGAGCTGATACGCAGTATTTT. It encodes CSVWLAGADTQYF.